The 5 T cell receptor beta chains presented below share a single source sample, sequenced in a study of early T cells in non-severe SARS-CoV-2 infection. TCRdb independently ran MiXCR on the 5' RACE reads; one entry per CDR3 protein. Found here are about 67,000 distinct CDR3 sequences, roughly 12% of them singletons; the top ten hold 3% to 4%. The sequenced material came from whole blood. The receptors stem from an adult who was a healthcare worker with PCR-confirmed SARS-CoV-2 infection or an uninfected control (not recorded which).

This clonotype was counted between two and nine times. This chain joins TRBV2 and TRBJ2-6; D ambiguous. The V gene's germline CDR1 is SNHLY and CDR2 FYNNEI. V was cut by 7 bases and J by 2 bases, with 9 bases left in between. The CDR3 is 14 amino acids. As DNA, the CDR3 is TGTGCCAGCATAGTCACCGCTGGGGCCAACGTCCTGACTTTC. This sequence encodes CASIVTAGANVLTF.

This clonotype was counted at least ten times. The chain combines TRBV4-1 with TRBJ2-5; D gene ambiguous. CDR1 and CDR2 (germline): MGHRA, YSYEKL. This CDR3 has 13 amino acids. The ends were cut back, 5 bases at V and 1 base at J, with 8 bases in the middle. In DNA, the CDR3 is TGCGCCAGCAGCAAGAATCCCCAAGAGACCCAGTACTTC. Its translation: CASSKNPQETQYF.

Here the CDR3 reads CASSAQGRAEQFF. In DNA form, the CDR3 reads TGCGCCAGCAGCGCTCAGGGGAGGGCTGAGCAGTTCTTC. The chain couples TRBV5-1 to TRBJ2-1, with D tentatively TRBD2 (7 bases). Germline V gene data show CDR1 as SGHRS and CDR2 as YFSETQ. The CDR3 spans 13 residues. Trimming cost V 4 bases and J 9 bases, with 14 bases left between them.

This clonotype has a count of ten or more. The V call is TRBV7-2, the J call TRBJ2-7; 11 bases fit TRBD2. V shed 6 bases and J 3 bases; nucleotides not matched to a gene: 7. Germline V gene sequence: CDR1 SGHTA, CDR2 FQGNSA. The CDR3 sequence is 15 residues long. CDR3 DNA sequence: TGTGCCAGCAGGTCCGCCGGGACTAGCGGCTACGAGCAGTACTTC. Its translation: CASRSAGTSGYEQYF.

The chain uses TRBV2 and TRBJ2-1; TRBD2 matches 10 bases. CDR1 is SNHLY, CDR2 FYNNEI, per germline. The CDR3 covers 15 residues. Trimming took 4 bases from V and 10 from J; bases not matched to a gene: 10. The CDR3 sequence is CASSVSSGRAREQFF. CDR3 sequence (DNA): TGTGCCAGCAGTGTCTCGAGCGGGAGGGCCCGCGAGCAGTTCTTC.